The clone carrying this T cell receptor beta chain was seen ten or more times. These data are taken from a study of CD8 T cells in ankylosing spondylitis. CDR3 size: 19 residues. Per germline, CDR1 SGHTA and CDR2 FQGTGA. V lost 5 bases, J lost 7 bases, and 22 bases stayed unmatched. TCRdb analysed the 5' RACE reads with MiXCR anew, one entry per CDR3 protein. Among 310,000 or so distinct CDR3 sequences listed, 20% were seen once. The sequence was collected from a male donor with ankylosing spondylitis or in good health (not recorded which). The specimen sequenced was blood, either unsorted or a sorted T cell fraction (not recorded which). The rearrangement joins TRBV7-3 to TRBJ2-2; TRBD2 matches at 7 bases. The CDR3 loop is CASSPRRGVGAGAIGELFF. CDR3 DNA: TGTGCCAGCAGCCCGAGGAGAGGGGTCGGCGCGGGAGCCATCGGGGAGCTGTTTTTT.